What follows are 15 T cell receptor beta chains derived from one specimen sequenced in a study of blood T cell repertoires in COVID-19. Produced via immunoSEQ multiplex PCR; TCRdb's table is partial and in-frame only. The sample lists around 16,000 clones, about 88% occurring once. Material: peripheral blood. The receptors here all came from a man aged 55-75 years with acute or convalescent COVID-19.

J is TRBJ2-7 and V is TRBV11-2; D gene unclear. The V and J ends lost 5 bases and 4 bases respectively, with 21 bases between them. Germline CDR1 SGHAT, CDR2 FQNNGV. This CDR3 region has 16 residues. CDR3: CASSIAYARPPYEQYF. The CDR3 nucleotides read TGTGCCAGCAGCATTGCTTATGCCAGGCCCCCTTACGAGCAGTACTTC.

The table lists this clone with a count of one. V gene TRBV7-2 combines with J gene TRBJ2-7; 9 nucleotides agree with TRBD1. V dropped 1 base and J dropped 5; count of bases not matched to a gene: 9. Germline V gives CDR1 SGHTA, CDR2 FQGNSA. This CDR3 has 16 residues. The CDR3 sequence is CASSLGSGTGRNEQYF. CDR3 DNA sequence: TGTGCCAGCAGCTTAGGGAGCGGGACAGGGCGGAACGAGCAGTACTTC.

The chain combines TRBV21-1 with TRBJ1-1. TRBV21-1 is reported as a pseudogene. This CDR3 comprises 9 residues. The CDR3 region is CASSLEAFF. The CDR3 DNA reads TGTGCCAGCAGCCTCGAAGCTTTCTTT.

The table lists this clone with a few counts. CDR3 nucleotide sequence: TGTGCCAGCTCACCCCTAAAAACGGGACAGTTCTCTGGAAACACCATATATTTT. It encodes CASSPLKTGQFSGNTIYF. V usage is TRBV18 and J usage is TRBJ1-3; TRBD1 agrees at 7 bases. The CDR3 runs to 18 residues. Germline assignment: CDR1 KGHSH and CDR2 LQKENI. V shed 3 bases, J shed 0 bases, and the junction held 11 bases outside the gene matches.

The J gene is TRBJ2-2, the V gene TRBV9; 11 bases align to TRBD2. The CDR3 loop spans 16 amino acids. The germline gives CDR1 SGDLS, CDR2 YYNGEE. The ends lost 3 bases at V and 5 bases at J; junction bases unmatched: 6. The DNA of the CDR3 is TGTGCCAGCAGCGGGGGACTAGCGGTGGGGACCGGGGAGCTGTTTTTT. This gives the protein CASSGGLAVGTGELFF. Combining the CDR3 with reference TRBV9 and TRBJ2-2 gives the whole variable domain DSGVTQTPKHLITATGQRVTLRCSPRSGDLSVYWYQQSLDQGLQFLIQYYNGEERAKGNILERFSAQQFPDLHSELNLSSLELGDSALYFCASSGGLAVGTGELFFGEGSRLTVL.

The V gene is TRBV7-3, the J gene TRBJ2-1; 10 bases are shared with TRBD2. The V gene end was trimmed by 5 bases and the J gene end by 7 bases; junction bases not matched to a gene: 8. CDR1 is SGHTA and CDR2 is FQGTGA in the germline V gene. The CDR3 consists of 15 residues. CDR3: CASSPPLAGVNEQFF. The CDR3 DNA reads TGTGCCAGCAGCCCCCCCCTAGCGGGAGTAAATGAGCAGTTCTTC.

The chain links TRBV6-2 or TRBV6-3 to TRBJ2-1; weak D call: TRBD1 (5 bases). V lost 0 bases and J 0 bases, leaving 9 bases between the germline ends. Germline V gene data show CDR1 as MNHEY and CDR2 as SVGEGT. The CDR3 contains 16 residues. CDR3 loop: CASSYSTVYSYNEQFF. As DNA, the CDR3 is TGTGCCAGCAGTTACTCGACAGTTTACTCCTACAATGAGCAGTTCTTC.

Only one count was recorded for this clone. CDR3 bases: TGTGCCTGGAGACCCAGGATGGACACTGAAGCTTTCTTT. Encoded protein: CAWRPRMDTEAFF. The chain recombines TRBV30 with TRBJ1-1; D is unclear. The CDR3 length is 13 residues. V dropped 3 bases and J dropped 3 bases, with 11 bases sitting between them. Germline assignment: CDR1 GTSNPN and CDR2 SVGIG (reference sequence).

The V and J genes are TRBV7-2 and TRBJ2-1; D remains ambiguous. The CDR3 consists of 13 residues. V lost 7 bases to trimming and J lost 2 bases, with 9 bases between them. From germline, CDR1 is SGHTA and CDR2 FQGNSA. The CDR3 nucleotides are TGTGCCAGCACCACTGCCACCTACAATGAGCAGTTCTTC. It encodes CASTTATYNEQFF.

The chain recombines TRBV19 with TRBJ1-5; tentatively, D is TRBD1 (6 bases). Trimming left V 10 bases short and J 10 bases short, with 23 bases between. CDR3 size: 14 residues. The germline CDR1 and CDR2 sequences are LNHDA and SQIVND (reference sequence). CDR3: CATQGLGTINPQHF. The DNA for the CDR3 is TGTGCCACCCAAGGGCTAGGGACAATCAACCCCCAGCATTTT.

The gene calls are TRBV19 and TRBJ2-7, with 11 bases aligning to TRBD2. Germline CDR1 reads LNHDA; CDR2 reads SQIVND (reference sequence). The CDR3 spans 15 residues. The V and J ends lost 6 bases and 5 bases, in that order; junction bases with no gene match: 9. The CDR3 loop is CASSRTSGSMDEQYF. The CDR3 DNA reads as TGTGCCAGTAGCCGCACTAGCGGGAGTATGGACGAGCAGTACTTC.

This clone has just a few counts. The CDR3 sequence is CASSLAAAFYGYTF. Written as DNA, the CDR3 is TGTGCCAGCAGCTTGGCCGCGGCATTCTATGGCTACACCTTC. V usage is TRBV5-6 and J usage is TRBJ1-2; D is ambiguous. The ends were cut back, 0 bases at V and 4 bases at J, with 10 bases in the middle. This CDR3 spans 14 amino acids. In germline, CDR1 is SGHDT, CDR2 YYEEEE.

The chain links TRBV4-3 to TRBJ2-5; D might be TRBD1 (6 bases). The CDR3 sequence is 14 residues long. The germline V gene has CDR1 LGHNA and CDR2 YSLEER. V was pared by 0 bases and J by 3 bases, with 8 bases between. The CDR3 DNA follows: TGCGCCAGCAGCCAAGATACAGGGAAAGAGACCCAGTACTTC. It codes for CASSQDTGKETQYF.

The CDR3 sequence is CASRSKGDQGQNEQFF. The CDR3 DNA is TGCGCCAGCCGTTCCAAAGGGGATCAGGGTCAAAATGAGCAGTTCTTC. The rearrangement links TRBV4-3 to TRBJ2-1; weak D call: TRBD1 (5 bases). V gave up 8 bases and J gave up 7 bases, with 24 bases separating them. The germline V gene encodes CDR1 LGHNA and CDR2 YSLEER. This CDR3 comprises 16 residues.

V gene TRBV24-1 combines with J gene TRBJ2-7, with D unresolved. The V gene lost 0 bases and the J gene lost 6 bases, with 8 bases spanning the gap. This CDR3 region has 13 residues. Germline V lookup: CDR1 KGHDR, CDR2 SFDVKD. CDR3 residues: CATSDLLSPEQYF. CDR3 coding DNA: TGTGCCACCAGTGATTTGCTTAGTCCCGAGCAGTACTTC.